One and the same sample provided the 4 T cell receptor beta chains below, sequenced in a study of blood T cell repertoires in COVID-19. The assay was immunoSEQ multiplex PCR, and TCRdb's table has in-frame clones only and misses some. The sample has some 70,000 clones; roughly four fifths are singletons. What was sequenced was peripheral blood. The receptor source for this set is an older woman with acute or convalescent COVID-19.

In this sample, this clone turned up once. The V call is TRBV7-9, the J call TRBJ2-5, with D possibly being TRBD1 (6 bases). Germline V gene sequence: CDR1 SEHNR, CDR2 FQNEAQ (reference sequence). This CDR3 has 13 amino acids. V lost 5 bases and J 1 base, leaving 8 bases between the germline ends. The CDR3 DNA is TGTGCCAGCAGCCAGGACAGCCAAGAGACCCAGTACTTC. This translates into CASSQDSQETQYF.

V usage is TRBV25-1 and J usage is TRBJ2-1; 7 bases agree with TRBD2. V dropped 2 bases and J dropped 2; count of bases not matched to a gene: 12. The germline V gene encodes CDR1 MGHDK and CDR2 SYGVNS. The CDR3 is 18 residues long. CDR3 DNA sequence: TGTGCCAGCAGTGAACACGTTGCGGGACTAAAGGCCTACAATGAGCAGTTCTTC. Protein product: CASSEHVAGLKAYNEQFF.

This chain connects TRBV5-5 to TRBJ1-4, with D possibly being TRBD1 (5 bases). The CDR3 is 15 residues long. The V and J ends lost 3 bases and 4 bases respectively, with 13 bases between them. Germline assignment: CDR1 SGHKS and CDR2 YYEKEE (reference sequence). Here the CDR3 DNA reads TGTGCCAGCAGCTCGGGGGGTCAGAGTAATGAAAAACTGTTTTTT. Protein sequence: CASSSGGQSNEKLFF.

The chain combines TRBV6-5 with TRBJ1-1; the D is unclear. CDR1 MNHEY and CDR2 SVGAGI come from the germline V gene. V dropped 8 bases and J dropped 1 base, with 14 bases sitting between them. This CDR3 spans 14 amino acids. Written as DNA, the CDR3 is TGTGCCAGCGGTCTAGGAGAGACGAACACTGAAGCTTTCTTT. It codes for CASGLGETNTEAFF.